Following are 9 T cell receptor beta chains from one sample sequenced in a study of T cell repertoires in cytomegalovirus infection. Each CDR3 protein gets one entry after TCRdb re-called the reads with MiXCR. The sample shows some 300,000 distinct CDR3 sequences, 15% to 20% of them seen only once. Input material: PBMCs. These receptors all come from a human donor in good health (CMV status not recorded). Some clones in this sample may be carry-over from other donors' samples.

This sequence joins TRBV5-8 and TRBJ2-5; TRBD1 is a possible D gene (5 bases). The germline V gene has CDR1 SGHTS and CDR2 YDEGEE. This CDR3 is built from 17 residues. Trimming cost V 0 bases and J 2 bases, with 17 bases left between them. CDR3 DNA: TGTGCCAGCAGCTTGGGCTTCAGTTCGCAGGGTCAAGAGACCCAGTACTTC. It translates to CASSLGFSSQGQETQYF.

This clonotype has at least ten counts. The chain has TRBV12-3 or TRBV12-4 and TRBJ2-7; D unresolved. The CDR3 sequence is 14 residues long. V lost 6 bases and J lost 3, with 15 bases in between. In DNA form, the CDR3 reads TGTGCCAGCAGCCCGCGGCAGCCAGACTACGAGCAGTACTTC. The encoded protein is CASSPRQPDYEQYF.

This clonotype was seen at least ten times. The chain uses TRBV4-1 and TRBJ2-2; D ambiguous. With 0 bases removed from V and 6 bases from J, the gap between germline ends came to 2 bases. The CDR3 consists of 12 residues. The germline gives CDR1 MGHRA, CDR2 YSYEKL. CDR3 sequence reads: CASSQDAGELFF. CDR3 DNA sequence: TGCGCCAGCAGCCAAGACGCCGGGGAGCTGTTTTTT.

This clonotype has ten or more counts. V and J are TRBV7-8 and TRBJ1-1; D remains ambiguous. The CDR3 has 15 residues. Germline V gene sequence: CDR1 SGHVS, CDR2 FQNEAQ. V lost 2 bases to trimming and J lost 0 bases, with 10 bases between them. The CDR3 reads CASSLSGLMNTEAFF. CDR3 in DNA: TGTGCCAGCAGCTTATCTGGACTGATGAACACTGAAGCTTTCTTT.

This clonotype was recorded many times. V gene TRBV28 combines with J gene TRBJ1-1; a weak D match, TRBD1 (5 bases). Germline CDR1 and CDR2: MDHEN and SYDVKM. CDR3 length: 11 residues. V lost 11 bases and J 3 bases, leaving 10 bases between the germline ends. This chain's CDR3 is CAASGDTEAFF. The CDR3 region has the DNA TGTGCCGCTTCGGGGGACACTGAAGCTTTCTTT.

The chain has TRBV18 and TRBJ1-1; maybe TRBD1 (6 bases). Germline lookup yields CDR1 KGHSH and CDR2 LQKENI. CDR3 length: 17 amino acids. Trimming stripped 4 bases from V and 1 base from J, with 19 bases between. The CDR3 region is CASSLSSGAGGNTEAFF. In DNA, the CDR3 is TGTGCCAGCTCACTTTCCTCAGGGGCAGGTGGGAACACTGAAGCTTTCTTT.

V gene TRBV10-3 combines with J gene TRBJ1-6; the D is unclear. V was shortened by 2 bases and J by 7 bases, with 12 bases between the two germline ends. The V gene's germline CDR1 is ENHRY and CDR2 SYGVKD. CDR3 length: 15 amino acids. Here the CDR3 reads CAISELSDGNSPLHF. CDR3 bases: TGTGCCATCAGTGAGCTATCGGACGGGAATTCACCCCTCCACTTT.

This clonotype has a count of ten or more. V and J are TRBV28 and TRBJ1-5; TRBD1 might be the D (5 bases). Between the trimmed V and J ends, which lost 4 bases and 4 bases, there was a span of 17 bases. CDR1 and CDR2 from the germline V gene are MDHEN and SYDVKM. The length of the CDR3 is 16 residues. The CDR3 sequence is CASSSNLSGENQPQHF. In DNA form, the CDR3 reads TGTGCCAGCAGTTCCAACCTATCGGGGGAGAATCAGCCCCAGCATTTT.

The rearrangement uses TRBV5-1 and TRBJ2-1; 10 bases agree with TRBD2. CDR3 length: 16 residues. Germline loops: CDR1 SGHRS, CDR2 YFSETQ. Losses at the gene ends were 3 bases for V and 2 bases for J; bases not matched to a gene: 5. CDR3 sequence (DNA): TGCGCCAGCAGCTGGGGAAGCGGGGGGGCCTACAATGAGCAGTTCTTC. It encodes CASSWGSGGAYNEQFF.